This T cell receptor (beta chain) was identified during a study of T-cell memory formation after mild COVID-19 (dated by TCRdb to the early 2020s). Background on the whole study: TCR sequence clusters from the two donors were largely donor specific. In two donors, T-cell clones that expanded and contracted after mild COVID-19 were followed by sequencing TCRalpha and TCRbeta repertoires longitudinally. Two young, previously healthy adult volunteers made up the cohort, one male and one female.

For this clonotype: Its antigen is unknown. Per-base quality was not reported, and no clone a single base away is much larger than it.

Data came from an Illumina NovaSeq 6000. Using 5'RACE with constant-segment primers, TCRalpha and TCRbeta cDNA libraries were constructed, with sample barcodes and unique molecular identifiers added in the process. Trizol reagent was used to extract RNA from every sample. The libraries were amplified in two PCR steps, and the second step added a second sample barcode and Illumina TruSeq adapters. Libraries were sequenced on an Illumina NovaSeq with 2 x 150 bp paired-end reads. From the authors' description of their analysis: Reads were demultiplexed and collapsed into UMI-guided consensus sequences with migec v1.2.7. Using mixcr v2.1.11, UMI consensuses were aligned to TRA and TRB V and J templates and then assembled into clonotypes. Clonotypes were classified as expanded or contracted when called significant by both edgeR and NoisET, with noise models trained on biological replicates. For edgeR calls, the cutoffs were a false discovery rate-adjusted p below 0.01 and a log2 fold-change threshold of 1. As an exploratory analysis of dynamics, max-normalized trajectories of the 1000 most abundant clonotypes were examined with PCA combined with hierarchical clustering. Separately sequenced CD4+ and CD8+ repertoires were used to assign a CD4 or CD8 phenotype to each responding clone. TCRdb's own reprocessing of the public reads used fastp at Q25 and MiXCR and kept productive beta chains. Each CDR3 protein appears once, grouped with its most common genes and DNA. None of the V and J calls come from the authors' own analysis; TCRdb made them. The sample data list fewer than 350,000 distinct CDR3 sequences, and approximately 15% of these were observed just once. The ten most abundant clones make up around 23% of the sample.

Overall study results and their limits: Contracting CD4+ clones were found mainly in CM and EM memory subsets, while CD8+ clones were enriched in EMRA. SARS-CoV-2 specificity of the second-wave clones peaking on day 37 was not confirmed. Balanced CD4/CD8 phenotypes were observed for clones contracting from day 15 to 85, whereas a bias towards CD4+ was observed for a second wave of clones expanding from day 15 to 37. Some responding clones were found in pre-infection memory, which suggests that pre-existing cross-reactive memory T cells took part in the SARS-CoV-2 response. The study included only a couple of mild cases, and larger cohorts that include severe cases with pre-infection samples were judged to be necessary.

Ficoll-Paque density gradient centrifugation was used to isolate PBMCs. Sequencing was performed on PBMCs or a T cell subset sorted from them (not recorded which). The TCR sequence derives from a man in his late teens or twenties who had mild COVID-19 (a few samples of this study predate the infection). The sample titles of this study are shuffled in the database, so cell type and time point are left out; the donor was told from shared clones.

The sequence in DNA is TGCAGTGCGCGTGACAGGGTAGGGGCAGATACGCAGTATTTT. Translated, it gives CSARDRVGADTQYF. The rearranged segments are TRBV20-1 and TRBJ2-3; 7 central nucleotides agree with TRBD1. CDR1 and CDR2, per the germline V gene (reference sequence), are DFQATT and SNEGSKA. For this chain, trimming is 6 bases at the V end and 4 bases at the J end, and the number of junction bases without a gene match is 10. There are 14 amino acids in the CDR3, from cysteine to phenylalanine inclusive. The retained sequence is limited to the CDR3, 42 bases, with the frame set at the first base.